This TCR beta chain was documented in a study of T cells in Graves' hyperthyroidism and ophthalmopathy. The overall study: The blood sample was taken at first diagnosis, before treatment began.

It was uncontrolled infection, other autoimmune disease, pregnancy or lactation that excluded patients. TCR beta CDR3 sequences were amplified from RNA transcripts. Using the HTBI primer set, a first-round RT-PCR was run on the TCR CDR3. MiXCR was run by TCRdb on the multiplex PCR reads, yielding one entry per CDR3 protein. The sample lists more than 500,000 distinct CDR3 sequences, approximately 15% occurring once. This clonotype was recorded a few times. This TCR was recovered from a woman between 40 and 55 years old with Graves' hyperthyroidism. Material for sequencing was blood.

CDR3: CSARADRGGYSVLTEAFF. The CDR3 nucleotides read TGCAGTGCTAGGGCGGACAGGGGAGGTTACTCGGTTTTGACTGAAGCTTTCTTT. The rearrangement links TRBV20-1 to TRBJ1-1; 9 bases are shared with TRBD1. CDR1 and CDR2 (germline): DFQATT, SNEGSKA (reference sequence). CDR3 length: 18 amino acids. The J segment lost 5 bases and the V segment lost 3 bases, leaving 19 bases of the junction unmatched.